These 23 T cell receptor beta chains originate from one sample sequenced in a study of cytomegalovirus exposure and HLA in healthy donors. Both 60 Vbeta primers and 13 Jbeta primers went into the PCR. Clones were sequenced by immunoSEQ multiplex PCR, and TCRdb holds only the in-frame ones, with some missing. The sample has around 150,000 clones, around 80% seen once. The sample was PBMCs. The source of these receptors is a man in his forties in good health and CMV-seropositive.

The gene calls are TRBV5-4 and TRBJ1-6; D may be TRBD1 (5 bases). V was clipped by 7 bases and J by 6 bases, with 8 bases between them. The CDR3 spans 12 residues. Germline V gene lookup returns CDR1 SGHNT and CDR2 YYREEE (reference sequence). The CDR3 protein is CASSGGNSPLHF. The CDR3 nucleotides are TGTGCCAGCTCGGGGGGTAATTCACCCCTCCACTTT.

The chain has TRBV7-8 and TRBJ2-5, with TRBD1 identical over 9 bases. This CDR3 comprises 14 residues. V gave up 1 base and J gave up 7 bases; unmatched junction bases: 4. Germline loops: CDR1 SGHVS, CDR2 FQNEAQ. The CDR3 sequence is CASSLVQGAGTQYF. DNA of the CDR3: TGTGCCAGCAGCTTAGTACAGGGGGCCGGGACCCAGTACTTC.

The rearrangement uses TRBV6-1 and TRBJ2-5; 7 nucleotides match TRBD1. After removal of 1 base from V and 7 bases from J, the junction contained 15 bases not matched to a gene. This CDR3 region has 17 residues. Germline lookup yields CDR1 MNHNS and CDR2 SASEGT. CDR3 nucleotide sequence: TGTGCCAGCAGTGAAGTAGGGGGCGCTTTAAGTGGAAGGACCCAGTACTTC. Translated: CASSEVGGALSGRTQYF.

V and J are TRBV6-5 and TRBJ2-7; D is unresolved. Germline assignment: CDR1 MNHEY and CDR2 SVGAGI. CDR3 length: 13 residues. Deletions cut 3 bases from V and 3 bases from J, with 9 bases between. The CDR3 here is CASSYNAGYEQYF. CDR3 sequence (DNA): TGTGCCAGCAGTTATAACGCCGGCTACGAGCAGTACTTC.

This chain connects TRBV7-6 to TRBJ1-1; tentatively, D is TRBD1 (6 bases). The V and J ends lost 4 bases and 0 bases respectively, with 9 bases between them. The CDR3 has 14 residues. Germline CDR1 SGHVS, CDR2 FNYEAQ. The CDR3: CASSSGQMNTEAFF. CDR3 DNA sequence: TGTGCCAGCAGCTCTGGACAGATGAACACTGAAGCTTTCTTT.

The rearrangement joins TRBV4-2 to TRBJ1-1; TRBD1 matches at 8 bases. Germline V CDR1 and CDR2: LGHNA, YNFKEQ. The CDR3 length is 17 residues. The V segment lost 1 base and the J segment 1 base; nucleotides outside the gene matches: 8. CDR3 DNA: TGTGCCAGCAGCCAAGGTCTGACAGGGGTTAAGAACACTGAAGCTTTCTTT. This translates into CASSQGLTGVKNTEAFF.

The chain carries TRBV7-9 and TRBJ2-1; TRBD1 matches at 8 bases. The CDR3 spans 13 residues. Germline CDR1 reads SEHNR; CDR2 reads FQNEAQ (reference sequence). V trimming: 0 bases; J trimming: 15 bases; junction bases outside the gene matches: 7. The CDR3 loop is CASSLAGQGMGFF. The CDR3 DNA reads TGTGCCAGCAGCTTAGCCGGACAGGGCATGGGGTTCTTC.

CDR3 region: CASSPQGSNQPQHF. The DNA of the CDR3 is TGTGCCAGCTCACCCCAGGGGTCCAATCAGCCCCAGCATTTT. This rearrangement joins TRBV18 to TRBJ1-5; D might be TRBD1 (6 bases). Trimming removed 3 bases at V and 3 bases at J, with 9 bases between. Germline assignment: CDR1 KGHSH and CDR2 LQKENI. This CDR3 is built from 14 residues.

This clone was detected once. The rearrangement uses TRBV5-1 and TRBJ2-3; 11 bases match TRBD2. Germline lookup yields CDR1 SGHRS and CDR2 YFSETQ. The CDR3 contains 16 residues. V was clipped by 2 bases and J by 4 bases; unmatched bases: 6. The CDR3, as DNA: TGCGCCAGCAGCTTAAGACTAGCGGGAAATCCAGATACGCAGTATTTT. Translation: CASSLRLAGNPDTQYF.

About this clone itself: The germline gene is not matched at one end of the junction; a read error may be the cause. The sample contains more than one DNA sequence encoding this CDR3. The chain employs TRBV4-3 and TRBJ1-6; perhaps TRBD1 as D (6 bases). Germline-derived CDR1 and CDR2 are LGHNA and YSLEER. CDR3 length: 16 amino acids. The DNA for the CDR3 is TGCGCCAGCAGTTACGGACAGAAACTTAACAATTCCCCCCTCCACTTT. Translation gives CASSYGQKLNNSPLHF.

As DNA, the CDR3 is TGTGCCAGCAGCTTATCTCTAGCTAGCTACGAGCAGTACTTC. It translates to CASSLSLASYEQYF. V is TRBV7-6 and J is TRBJ2-7, with D possibly matching TRBD2 (5 bases). Germline V gene lookup returns CDR1 SGHVS and CDR2 FNYEAQ. The V end lost 2 bases, the J end lost 3 bases, and 11 bases lay between the germline ends. The length of the CDR3 is 14 residues. Complete variable domain (other parts from reference TRBV7-6 and TRBJ2-7): GAGVSQSPRYKVTKRGQDVALRCDPISGHVSLYWYRQALGQGPEFLTYFNYEAQQDKSGLPNDRFSAERPEGSISTLTIQRTEQRDSAMYRCASSLSLASYEQYFGPGTRLTVT.

The chain recombines TRBV25-1 with TRBJ2-3, with TRBD1 matching 8 bases. Germline CDR1 is MGHDK and CDR2 is SYGVNS. The length of the CDR3 is 13 residues. J gave up 1 base and V 7 bases, and 1 base lay outside the gene matches. CDR3 nucleotides: TGTGCCAGCAAGGGACAGGGCACAGATACGCAGTATTTT. Its protein is CASKGQGTDTQYF. Full variable domain (outside the CDR3, taken from reference TRBV25-1 and TRBJ2-3): EADIYQTPRYLVIGTGKKITLECSQTMGHDKMYWYQQDPGMELHLIHYSYGVNSTEKGDLSSESTVSRIRTEHFPLTLESARPSHTSQYLCASKGQGTDTQYFGPGTRLTVL.

CDR3 sequence (DNA): TGTGCCAGCAGTCCGCTAGCGGGGGGTAACAATGAGCAGTTCTTC. Its protein product is CASSPLAGGNNEQFF. The V call is TRBV6-6, the J call TRBJ2-1, with 11 bases identical to TRBD2. This CDR3 spans 15 amino acids. Trimming cost V 5 bases and J 5 bases; bases outside gene matches: 5. Germline V gene lookup returns CDR1 MNHNY and CDR2 SVGAGI (reference sequence).

This chain links TRBV6-5 with TRBJ2-3; D perhaps matches TRBD1 (5 bases). From germline, CDR1 is MNHEY and CDR2 SVGAGI. V was shortened by 7 bases and J by 6 bases, with 8 bases between the two germline ends. The CDR3 sequence is 11 residues long. This chain's CDR3 is CASIQGDTQYF. As DNA, the CDR3 is TGTGCCAGCATCCAGGGTGATACGCAGTATTTT.

This chain connects TRBV18 to TRBJ1-4; D call uncertain. Germline CDR1 reads KGHSH; CDR2 reads LQKENI. The V gene lost 5 bases and the J gene lost 7 bases, with 11 bases spanning the gap. This CDR3 spans 13 amino acids. The CDR3 DNA is TGTGCCAGCTCAATTGGAGGGCGTGAAAAACTGTTTTTT. Translated: CASSIGGREKLFF. The whole variable domain, filled in from reference TRBV18 and TRBJ1-4, reads NAGVMQNPRHLVRRRGQEARLRCSPMKGHSHVYWYRQLPEEGLKFMVYLQKENIIDESGMPKERFSAEFPKEGPSILRIQQVVRGDSAAYFCASSIGGREKLFFGSGTQLSVL.

V and J are TRBV27 and TRBJ1-1, with D perhaps TRBD1 (5 bases). Germline CDR1 MNHEY, CDR2 SMNVEV (reference sequence). This CDR3 spans 14 amino acids. V lost 4 bases and J lost 2, with 11 bases in between. Here the CDR3 DNA reads TGTGCCAGCAGTTCCTGGGGGGGTAACACTGAAGCTTTCTTT. Translating gives CASSSWGGNTEAFF.

J is TRBJ1-5 and V is TRBV30, with D unresolved. The CDR3 is 12 amino acids. Trimming left V 1 base short and J 2 bases short, with 3 bases between. Looked up from germline, CDR1 is GTSNPN and CDR2 is SVGIG (reference sequence). The CDR3 region has the DNA TGTGCCTGGAGTGGAGGCAATCAGCCCCAGCATTTT. Its protein is CAWSGGNQPQHF.

The V call is TRBV2, the J call TRBJ2-7; the match to TRBD2 covers 8 bases. The CDR3 has 18 residues. Germline V gene sequence: CDR1 SNHLY, CDR2 FYNNEI. With V trimmed by 5 bases and J by 1 base, 16 bases remained unmatched. The CDR3 region has the DNA TGTGCCAGCAGTCCTAATAGCGGGGTTTGGTTGTCTTCCTACGAGCAGTACTTC. It encodes CASSPNSGVWLSSYEQYF.

The chain employs TRBV18 and TRBJ1-1; perhaps TRBD1 as D (5 bases). The germline gives CDR1 KGHSH, CDR2 LQKENI. CDR3 length equals 13 residues. V lost 2 bases, J lost 7 bases, and 11 bases lay in between. The CDR3 DNA sequence: TGTGCCAGCTCACCAAATCGACAGTTTGAAGCTTTCTTT. Protein: CASSPNRQFEAFF.

Sample share makes this clone medium-sized. The chain has TRBV11-2 and TRBJ2-1; 12 bases are a match to TRBD2. The length of the CDR3 is 16 residues. V trimming: 7 bases; J trimming: 0 bases; junction bases outside the gene matches: 4. In germline, CDR1 is SGHAT, CDR2 FQNNGV. This CDR3 is CASTRTSGNSYNEQFF. The CDR3 DNA follows: TGTGCCAGCACCCGGACTAGCGGGAACTCCTACAATGAGCAGTTCTTC.

The V call is TRBV5-1, the J call TRBJ2-7; 11 bases align to TRBD2. The length of the CDR3 is 15 residues. Germline V gene sequence: CDR1 SGHRS, CDR2 YFSETQ. V lost 4 bases and J lost 5; bases outside the gene matches: 8. The CDR3 spells CASSLLAGGRNEQYF. The DNA of the CDR3 is TGCGCCAGCAGCCTCTTAGCGGGAGGGCGGAACGAGCAGTACTTC.

The chain is built from TRBV7-6 and TRBJ1-3; TRBD1 matches at 9 bases. There are 17 residues in the CDR3. The ends lost 5 bases at V and 4 bases at J; junction bases unmatched: 12. Germline CDR1 reads SGHVS; CDR2 reads FNYEAQ. CDR3: CASSQGTGPSGGNTIYF. The CDR3 region has the DNA TGTGCCAGCAGCCAAGGGACAGGGCCAAGCGGAGGAAACACCATATATTTT. The entire variable domain, with the rest obtained from reference TRBV7-6 and TRBJ1-3, is as follows: GAGVSQSPRYKVTKRGQDVALRCDPISGHVSLYWYRQALGQGPEFLTYFNYEAQQDKSGLPNDRFSAERPEGSISTLTIQRTEQRDSAMYRCASSQGTGPSGGNTIYFGEGSWLTVV.

This sequence joins TRBV19 and TRBJ1-5, with TRBD1 matching over 7 bases. The germline CDR1 and CDR2 sequences are LNHDA and SQIVND (reference sequence). With 9 bases clipped from V and 4 bases from J, the junction kept 3 bases outside the gene matches. The CDR3 length is 12 residues. The chain's CDR3 is CASQQGNQPQHF. DNA for the CDR3: TGTGCCAGCCAACAGGGGAATCAGCCCCAGCATTTT. Full variable domain (missing parts from reference TRBV19 and TRBJ1-5): DGGITQSPKYLFRKEGQNVTLSCEQNLNHDAMYWYRQDPGQGLRLIYYSQIVNDFQKGDIAEGYSVSREKKESFPLTVTSAQKNPTAFYLCASQQGNQPQHFGDGTRLSIL.